The 20 T cell receptor beta chains presented below share a single source sample, sequenced in a study of blood T cell repertoires in COVID-19. TCRdb keeps only in-frame clones here, not all; method: immunoSEQ multiplex PCR. The sample includes 150,000 to 200,000 clones, roughly 90% seen only once; the top ten take approximately 9.9%. Sequences were obtained from peripheral blood. The receptors come from a woman aged 55 to 70 with COVID-19, enrolled during active disease.

The chain joins TRBV24-1 to TRBJ2-3; 7 bases line up with TRBD1. Germline CDR1 reads KGHDR; CDR2 reads SFDVKD. The CDR3 runs 18 residues. V shed 0 bases and J 0 bases; nucleotides not matched to a gene: 8. The CDR3 bases are TGTGCCACCAGTGATTTGGGGACCGGGACAGTTAGCACAGATACGCAGTATTTT. This translates into CATSDLGTGTVSTDTQYF.

V gene TRBV19 combines with J gene TRBJ2-1; D is perhaps TRBD1 (6 bases). The germline V gene has CDR1 LNHDA and CDR2 SQIVND (reference sequence). The CDR3 loop spans 15 amino acids. V lost 7 bases and J 2 bases, leaving 15 bases between the germline ends. The CDR3 sequence: CASTQQGNPYNEQFF. Here the CDR3 DNA reads TGTGCCAGTACGCAACAGGGTAATCCCTACAATGAGCAGTTCTTC. The whole variable domain, filled in from reference TRBV19 and TRBJ2-1, reads DGGITQSPKYLFRKEGQNVTLSCEQNLNHDAMYWYRQDPGQGLRLIYYSQIVNDFQKGDIAEGYSVSREKKESFPLTVTSAQKNPTAFYLCASTQQGNPYNEQFFGPGTRLTVL.

V is TRBV7-8 and J is TRBJ2-7; 9 nucleotides match TRBD1. Germline V gene data show CDR1 as SGHVS and CDR2 as FQNEAQ. CDR3 size: 15 residues. The J segment lost 2 bases and the V segment lost 6 bases, leaving 8 bases of the junction unmatched. CDR3 sequence reads: CASSQTGTGTYEQYF. The CDR3 bases are TGTGCCAGCAGTCAAACCGGGACAGGGACCTACGAGCAGTACTTC.

This chain uses TRBV12-5 with TRBJ2-3; D is uncertain. Germline CDR1 is LGHNT and CDR2 is FRNRAP. The CDR3 length is 12 residues. V lost 4 bases and J 2 bases, leaving 4 bases between the germline ends. This CDR3 reads CASGYNTDTQYF. CDR3 sequence (DNA): TGTGCTAGTGGTTATAACACAGATACGCAGTATTTT.

V is TRBV2 and J is TRBJ2-7, with 10 bases identical to TRBD1. The CDR3 has 15 amino acids. The V and J ends lost 3 bases and 3 bases, in that order; junction bases with no gene match: 5. The germline CDR1 and CDR2 sequences are SNHLY and FYNNEI. This chain's CDR3 is CASSDTGTGVYEQYF. In DNA form, the CDR3 reads TGTGCCAGCAGTGATACCGGGACAGGGGTCTACGAGCAGTACTTC.

The chain is built from TRBV7-2 and TRBJ2-5; TRBD1 matches 10 bases. The CDR3 loop spans 15 amino acids. Germline CDR1 is SGHTA and CDR2 is FQGNSA. J gave up 5 bases and V 5 bases, and 8 bases lay outside the gene matches. CDR3 region: CASSQDRGRRETQYF. The CDR3 region has the DNA TGTGCCAGCAGCCAAGACAGGGGGCGAAGGGAGACCCAGTACTTC. The entire variable domain, with the rest obtained from reference TRBV7-2 and TRBJ2-5, is as follows: GAGVSQSPSNKVTEKGKDVELRCDPISGHTALYWYRQSLGQGLEFLIYFQGNSAPDKSGLPSDRFSAERTGGSVSTLTIQRTQQEDSAVYLCASSQDRGRRETQYFGPGTRLLVL.

The genes are TRBV2 and TRBJ1-1; tentatively, D is TRBD1 (6 bases). Germline values: CDR1 SNHLY, CDR2 FYNNEI. Deletions cut 6 bases from V and 5 bases from J, with 16 bases between. The CDR3 runs to 14 residues. This CDR3 is CASRSTGRGTEAFF. DNA for the CDR3: TGTGCCAGCAGAAGTACAGGGAGGGGAACTGAAGCTTTCTTT.

The rearrangement joins TRBV5-5 to TRBJ1-2, with 10 bases aligning to TRBD1. Trimming cost V 5 bases and J 4 bases; bases outside gene matches: 5. The length of the CDR3 is 14 residues. The germline V gene has CDR1 SGHKS and CDR2 YYEKEE (reference sequence). In nucleotides, the CDR3 is TGTGCCAGCAGAAGACAGGGGGCCGGCTATGGCTACACCTTC. The encoded protein is CASRRQGAGYGYTF.

This sequence joins TRBV2 and TRBJ2-2; the D gene is possibly TRBD1 (5 bases). The CDR3 has 13 residues. CDR1 SNHLY and CDR2 FYNNEI come from the germline V gene. The V end was cut by 6 bases, the J end by 3 bases, with 8 bases between. CDR3 residues: CASSVRDTGELFF. The CDR3 DNA follows: TGTGCCAGCAGCGTCAGGGACACCGGGGAGCTGTTTTTT.

This chain joins TRBV5-1 and TRBJ1-2; 7 nucleotides line up with TRBD1. Germline V CDR1 and CDR2: SGHRS, YFSETQ. There are 18 residues in the CDR3. The V segment lost 4 bases and the J segment 4 bases; nucleotides outside the gene matches: 19. CDR3 in DNA: TGCGCCAGCAGCCCCGGGGGATGGCAGGGGGTGCAAGCCTATGGCTACACCTTC. This sequence encodes CASSPGGWQGVQAYGYTF.

The rearrangement uses TRBV24-1 and TRBJ1-5, with D uncertain. The V gene lost 8 bases and the J gene lost 0 bases, with 16 bases spanning the gap. The CDR3 spans 16 residues. CDR1 is KGHDR, CDR2 SFDVKD, per germline. CDR3 sequence reads: CATKRLKVYSNQPQHF. CDR3 DNA: TGTGCCACCAAAAGACTGAAAGTATATAGCAATCAGCCCCAGCATTTT.

The rearrangement uses TRBV19 and TRBJ1-2, with D unresolved. Deletions cut 6 bases from V and 0 bases from J, with 8 bases between. Germline CDR1 LNHDA, CDR2 SQIVND (reference sequence). The CDR3 is made up of 13 amino acids. As DNA, the CDR3 is TGTGCCAGTAGCACAGATGCTAACTATGGCTACACCTTC. Residues: CASSTDANYGYTF.

The genes are TRBV19 and TRBJ1-1; D possibly corresponds to TRBD1 (6 bases). Germline V CDR1 and CDR2: LNHDA, SQIVND (reference sequence). Deletions cut 7 bases from V and 7 bases from J, with 7 bases between. The CDR3 has 10 residues. CDR3 DNA: TGTGCCAGTATGACAGGTGAAGCTTTCTTT. Translating it yields CASMTGEAFF.

This sequence joins TRBV3-1 (or the pseudogene TRBV3-2) and TRBJ1-6; 7 nucleotides align to TRBD1. The V gene end was trimmed by 1 base and the J gene end by 10 bases; junction bases not matched to a gene: 4. The CDR3 runs 14 residues. Germline V gene sequence: CDR1 LGHDT, CDR2 YNNKEL (reference sequence). The CDR3 reads CASSQGQGGSPLHF. The CDR3 region has the DNA TGTGCCAGCAGCCAAGGACAGGGTGGATCACCCCTCCACTTT.

In this sample, this clone turned up a few times. This chain joins TRBV4-1 and TRBJ2-7; D remains unclear. The CDR3 length is 15 residues. Trimming took off 5 bases at V and 0 bases at J, with 14 bases between the two ends. The germline gives CDR1 MGHRA, CDR2 YSYEKL. The CDR3 protein is CASSYTFGLSYEQYF. The CDR3 DNA is TGCGCCAGCAGCTACACCTTTGGCCTCTCCTACGAGCAGTACTTC.

The V gene is TRBV7-9, the J gene TRBJ2-5; possibly TRBD2 for D (5 bases). Trimming took off 3 bases at V and 5 bases at J, with 13 bases between the two ends. The CDR3 runs to 14 residues. Germline V gene lookup returns CDR1 SEHNR and CDR2 FQNEAQ (reference sequence). The CDR3: CASSLDLRGETQYF. The CDR3 nucleotides read TGTGCCAGCAGCTTGGACCTCCGAGGGGAGACCCAGTACTTC.

J is TRBJ1-1 and V is TRBV12-5, with D perhaps TRBD1 (6 bases). V was trimmed by 0 bases and J by 4 bases, leaving 12 bases between them. The CDR3 extends over 15 amino acids. Germline loops: CDR1 LGHNT, CDR2 FRNRAP. CDR3 DNA sequence: TGTGCTAGTGGTTTGGTGCTGGGGGCAGGCACTGAAGCTTTCTTT. Translation: CASGLVLGAGTEAFF.

Only one count was recorded for this clone. This sequence joins TRBV13 and TRBJ2-1; 9 positions match TRBD2. After removal of 3 bases from V and 4 bases from J, the junction contained 4 bases not matched to a gene. Per germline, CDR1 PRHDT and CDR2 FYEKMQ (reference sequence). The CDR3 length is 15 residues. The CDR3 region has the DNA TGTGCCAGCAGCTTGGGGAGCGGGAGGTACAATGAGCAGTTCTTC. It specifies CASSLGSGRYNEQFF.

V gene TRBV28 combines with J gene TRBJ1-5; 7 bases are a match to TRBD1. J was trimmed by 4 bases and V by 2 bases; bases with no gene match: 2. Germline loops: CDR1 MDHEN, CDR2 SYDVKM. The length of the CDR3 is 14 residues. CDR3 in DNA: TGTGCCAGCAGTTTAAGGGGGCCGAATCAGCCCCAGCATTTT. As protein: CASSLRGPNQPQHF.

This sequence joins TRBV7-2 and TRBJ2-1; the match to TRBD2 covers 8 bases. Germline trimming cut 1 base from V and 3 bases from J; bases unmatched to any gene: 2. The CDR3 sequence is 15 residues long. Germline V gene sequence: CDR1 SGHTA, CDR2 FQGNSA. CDR3 in DNA: TGTGCCAGCAGCTTAGTAGCGGGAAACTACAATGAGCAGTTCTTC. Translated: CASSLVAGNYNEQFF. Full variable domain (remainder filled in from reference TRBV7-2 and TRBJ2-1): GAGVSQSPSNKVTEKGKDVELRCDPISGHTALYWYRQSLGQGLEFLIYFQGNSAPDKSGLPSDRFSAERTGGSVSTLTIQRTQQEDSAVYLCASSLVAGNYNEQFFGPGTRLTVL.